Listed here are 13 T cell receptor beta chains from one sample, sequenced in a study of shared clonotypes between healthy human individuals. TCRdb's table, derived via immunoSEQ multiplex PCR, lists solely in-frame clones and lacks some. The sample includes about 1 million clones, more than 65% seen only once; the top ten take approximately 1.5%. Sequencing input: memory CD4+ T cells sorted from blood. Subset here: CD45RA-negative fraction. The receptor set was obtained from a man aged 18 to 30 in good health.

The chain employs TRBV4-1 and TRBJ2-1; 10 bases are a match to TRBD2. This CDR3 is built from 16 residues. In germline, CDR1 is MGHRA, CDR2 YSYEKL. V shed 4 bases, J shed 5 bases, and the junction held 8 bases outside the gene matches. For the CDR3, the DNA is TGCGCCAGCAGCCTCCGGCGGACTAGCGGAAACAATGAGCAGTTCTTC. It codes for CASSLRRTSGNNEQFF.

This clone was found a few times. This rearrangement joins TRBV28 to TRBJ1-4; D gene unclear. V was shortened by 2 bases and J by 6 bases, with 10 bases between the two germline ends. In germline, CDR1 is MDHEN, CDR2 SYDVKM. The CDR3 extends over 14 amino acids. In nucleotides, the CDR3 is TGTGCCAGCAGTTTAACCATCGGGGATGAAAAACTGTTTTTT. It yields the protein CASSLTIGDEKLFF.

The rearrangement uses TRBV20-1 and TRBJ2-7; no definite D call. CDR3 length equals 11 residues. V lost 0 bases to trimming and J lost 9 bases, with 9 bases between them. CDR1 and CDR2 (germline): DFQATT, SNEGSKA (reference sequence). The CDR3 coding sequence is TGCAGTGCTAGAGATCCAATGGGGCAGTACTTC. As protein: CSARDPMGQYF.

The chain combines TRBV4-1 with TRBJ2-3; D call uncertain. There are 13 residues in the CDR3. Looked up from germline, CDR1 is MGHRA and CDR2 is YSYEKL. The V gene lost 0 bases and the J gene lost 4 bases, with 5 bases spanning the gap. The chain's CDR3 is CASSQDSPDTQYF. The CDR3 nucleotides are TGCGCCAGCAGCCAAGATTCCCCAGATACGCAGTATTTT.

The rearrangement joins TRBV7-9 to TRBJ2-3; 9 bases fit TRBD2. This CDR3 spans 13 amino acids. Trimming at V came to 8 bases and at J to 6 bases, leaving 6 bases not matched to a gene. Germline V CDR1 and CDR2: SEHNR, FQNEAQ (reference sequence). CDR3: CASVSGGGDTQYF. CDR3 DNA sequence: TGTGCCAGCGTTAGCGGGGGAGGGGATACGCAGTATTTT.

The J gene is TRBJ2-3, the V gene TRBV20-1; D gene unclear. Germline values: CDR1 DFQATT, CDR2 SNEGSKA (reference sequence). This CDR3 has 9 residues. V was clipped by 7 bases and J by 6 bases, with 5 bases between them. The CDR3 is CSVGDTQYF. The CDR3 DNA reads TGCAGTGTGGGGGATACGCAGTATTTT.

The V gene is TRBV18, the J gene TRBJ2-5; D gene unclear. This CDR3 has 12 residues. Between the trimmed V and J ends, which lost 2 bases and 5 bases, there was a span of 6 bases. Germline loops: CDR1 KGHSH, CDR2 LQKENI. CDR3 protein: CASSPSEETQYF. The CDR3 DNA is TGTGCCAGCTCACCAAGCGAGGAGACCCAGTACTTC.

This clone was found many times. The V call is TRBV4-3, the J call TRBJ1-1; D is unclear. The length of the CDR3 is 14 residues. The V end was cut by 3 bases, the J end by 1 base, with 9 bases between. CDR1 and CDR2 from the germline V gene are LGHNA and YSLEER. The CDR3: CASSQRVRNTEAFF. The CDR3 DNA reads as TGCGCCAGCAGCCAGAGGGTCAGGAACACTGAAGCTTTCTTT.

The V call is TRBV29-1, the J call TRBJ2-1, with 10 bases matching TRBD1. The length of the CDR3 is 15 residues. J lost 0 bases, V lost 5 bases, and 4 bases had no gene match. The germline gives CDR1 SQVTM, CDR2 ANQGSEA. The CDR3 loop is CSVKGQGSSYNEQFF. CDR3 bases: TGCAGCGTTAAGGGACAGGGGAGCTCCTACAATGAGCAGTTCTTC.

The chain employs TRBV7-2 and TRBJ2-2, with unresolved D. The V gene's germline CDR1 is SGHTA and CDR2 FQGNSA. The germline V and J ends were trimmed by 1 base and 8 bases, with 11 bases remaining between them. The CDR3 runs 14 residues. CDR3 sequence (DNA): TGTGCCAGCAGCTTAGGAAGGGCAATAGGGGAGCTGTTTTTT. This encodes CASSLGRAIGELFF.

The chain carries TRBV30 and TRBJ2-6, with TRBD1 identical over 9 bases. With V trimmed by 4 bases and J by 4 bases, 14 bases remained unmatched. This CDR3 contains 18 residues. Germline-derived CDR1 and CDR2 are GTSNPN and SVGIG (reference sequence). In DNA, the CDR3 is TGTGCCTGGATCGGGCGTCCCGGGACAGGGACCGGGGCCAACGTCCTGACTTTC. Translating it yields CAWIGRPGTGTGANVLTF.

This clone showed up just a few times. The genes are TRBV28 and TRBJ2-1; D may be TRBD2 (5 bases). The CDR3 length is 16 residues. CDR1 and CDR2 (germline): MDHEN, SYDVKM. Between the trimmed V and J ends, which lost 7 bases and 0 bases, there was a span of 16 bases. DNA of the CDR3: TGTGCCAGCAACGCTATGGAGGCGAGCTCCTACAATGAGCAGTTCTTC. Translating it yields CASNAMEASSYNEQFF.

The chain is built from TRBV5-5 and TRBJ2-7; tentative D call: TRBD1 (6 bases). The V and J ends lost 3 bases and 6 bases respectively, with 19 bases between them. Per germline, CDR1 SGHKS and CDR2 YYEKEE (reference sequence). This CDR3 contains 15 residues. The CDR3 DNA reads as TGTGCCAGCAGCTCAGGCCCGAGGGGGTTTGGCGAGCAGTACTTC. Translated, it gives CASSSGPRGFGEQYF.